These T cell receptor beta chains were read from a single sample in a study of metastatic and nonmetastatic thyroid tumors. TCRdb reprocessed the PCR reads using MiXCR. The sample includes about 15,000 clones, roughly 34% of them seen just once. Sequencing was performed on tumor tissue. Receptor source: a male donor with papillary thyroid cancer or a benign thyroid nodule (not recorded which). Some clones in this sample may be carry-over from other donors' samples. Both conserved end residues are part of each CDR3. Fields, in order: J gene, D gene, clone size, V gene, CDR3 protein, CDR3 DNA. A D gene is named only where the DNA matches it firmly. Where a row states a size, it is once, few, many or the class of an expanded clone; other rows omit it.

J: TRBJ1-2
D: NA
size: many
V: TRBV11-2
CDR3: CASSSSGTRTNYGYTF
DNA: TGTGCCAGCAGCTCCTCGGGGACACGGACTAACTATGGCTACACCTTC

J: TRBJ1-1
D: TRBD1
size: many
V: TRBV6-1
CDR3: CASRRDREGSTEAFF
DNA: TGTGCCAGCAGAAGGGACAGGGAAGGTAGCACTGAAGCTTTCTTT

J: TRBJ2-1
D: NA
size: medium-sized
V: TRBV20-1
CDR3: CSARGTLAYNEQFF
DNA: TGCAGTGCTAGGGGGACCCTAGCCTACAATGAGCAGTTCTTC

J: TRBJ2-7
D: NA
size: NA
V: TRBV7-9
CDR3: CASSHNPGSYEQYF
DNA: TGTGCCAGCAGCCATAACCCTGGATCCTACGAGCAGTACTTC

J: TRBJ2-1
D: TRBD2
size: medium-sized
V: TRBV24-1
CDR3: CATSLAGVKEQFF
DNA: TGTGCCACCTCTTTAGCGGGTGTCAAGGAGCAGTTCTTC

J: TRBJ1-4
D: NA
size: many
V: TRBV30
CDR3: CAWSGQAPKKLFF
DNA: TGTGCCTGGAGTGGGCAGGCGCCGAAAAAACTGTTTTTT

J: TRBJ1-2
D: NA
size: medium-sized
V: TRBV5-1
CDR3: CASSSGIRYGYTF
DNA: TGCGCCAGCAGCTCCGGGATCCGCTATGGCTACACCTTC

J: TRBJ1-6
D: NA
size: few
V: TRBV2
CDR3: CASSESRTNNSPLHF
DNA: TGTGCCAGCAGTGAAAGCAGAACCAATAATTCACCCCTCCACTTT

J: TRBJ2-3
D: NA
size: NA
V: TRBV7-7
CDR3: CASCLLGLWDTQYF
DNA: TGTGCTAGCTGCCTTTTGGGACTCTGGGATACGCAGTATTTT

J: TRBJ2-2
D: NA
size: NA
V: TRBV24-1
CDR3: CATHGTENTGELFF
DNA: TGTGCCACCCATGGGACTGAGAACACCGGGGAGCTGTTTTTT

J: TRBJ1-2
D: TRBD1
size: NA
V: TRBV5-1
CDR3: CASSSGQGANYGYTF
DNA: TGCGCCAGCAGCAGCGGACAGGGAGCTAACTATGGCTACACCTTC

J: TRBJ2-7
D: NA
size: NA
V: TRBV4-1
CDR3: CASSQVGDMYEQYF
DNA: TGCGCCAGCAGCCAAGTTGGAGATATGTACGAGCAGTACTTC

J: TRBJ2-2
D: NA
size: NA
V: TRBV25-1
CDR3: CASSSNRGGTGELFF
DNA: TGTGCCAGCAGCTCAAACAGGGGAGGCACCGGGGAGCTGTTTTTT

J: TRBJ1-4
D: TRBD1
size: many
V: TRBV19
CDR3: CASQPQGARGEKLFF
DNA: TGTGCCAGTCAGCCCCAGGGGGCGCGAGGTGAAAAACTGTTTTTT

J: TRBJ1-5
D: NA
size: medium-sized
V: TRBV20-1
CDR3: CSAREGVSSNQPQHF
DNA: TGCAGTGCTAGAGAGGGCGTGTCGAGCAATCAGCCCCAGCATTTT

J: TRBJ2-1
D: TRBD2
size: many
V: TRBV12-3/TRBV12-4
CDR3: CASGAQREGSEQFF
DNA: TGTGCCAGTGGGGCGCAGCGGGAGGGTAGTGAGCAGTTCTTC

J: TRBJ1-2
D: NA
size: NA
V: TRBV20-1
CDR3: CSASSIQDSQVGYTF
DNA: TGCAGTGCTAGCAGTATCCAGGACTCTCAAGTGGGCTACACCTTC

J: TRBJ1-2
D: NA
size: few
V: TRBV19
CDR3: CASSMGGYYGYTF
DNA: TGTGCCAGTAGTATGGGCGGCTACTATGGCTACACCTTC

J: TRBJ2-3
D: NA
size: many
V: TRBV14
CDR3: CASSQDLGDTQYF
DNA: TGTGCCAGCAGCCAAGATCTAGGGGATACGCAGTATTTT

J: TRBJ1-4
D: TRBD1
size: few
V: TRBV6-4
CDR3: CASSRQGMDEKLFF
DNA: TGTGCCAGCAGCAGACAGGGGATGGATGAAAAACTGTTTTTT

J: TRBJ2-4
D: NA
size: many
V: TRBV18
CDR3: CASSPTTENIQYF
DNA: TGTGCCAGCTCACCGACGACAGAGAACATTCAGTACTTC

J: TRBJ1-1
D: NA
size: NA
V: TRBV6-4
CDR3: CASRFQQNTEAFF
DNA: TGTGCCAGCAGATTCCAGCAGAACACTGAAGCTTTCTTT

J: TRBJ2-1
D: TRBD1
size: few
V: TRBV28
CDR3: CASWDRYNEQFF
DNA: TGTGCCAGTTGGGACAGATACAATGAGCAGTTCTTC

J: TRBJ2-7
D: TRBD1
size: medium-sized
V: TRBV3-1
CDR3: CASSNPGQGLDEQYF
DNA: TGTGCCAGCAGCAATCCGGGACAGGGTCTCGACGAGCAGTACTTC

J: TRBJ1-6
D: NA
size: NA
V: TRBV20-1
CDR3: CSARDRGRDSSPLHF
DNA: TGCAGTGCTAGAGATAGGGGCAGGGATTCTTCACCCCTCCACTTT

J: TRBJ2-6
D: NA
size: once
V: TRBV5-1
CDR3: CASSIGGPAPSGANVLTF
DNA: TGCGCCAGCAGCATCGGGGGACCCGCCCCATCTGGGGCCAACGTCCTGACTTTC

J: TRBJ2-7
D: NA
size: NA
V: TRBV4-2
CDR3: CASSHEGRVDEQYF
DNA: TGTGCCAGCAGCCATGAGGGCAGGGTGGACGAGCAGTACTTC

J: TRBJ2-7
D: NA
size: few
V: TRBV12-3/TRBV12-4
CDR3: CASSSFQGMSYEQYF
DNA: TGTGCCAGCAGCTCCTTCCAGGGGATGTCCTACGAGCAGTACTTC

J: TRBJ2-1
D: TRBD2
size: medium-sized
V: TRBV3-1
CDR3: CASSQDLKRLAGIREQFF
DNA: TGTGCCAGCAGCCAAGATCTAAAACGACTAGCGGGGATTCGAGAGCAGTTCTTC

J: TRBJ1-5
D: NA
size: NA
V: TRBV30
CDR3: CAWTKDIYQPQHF
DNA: TGTGCCTGGACGAAAGATATCTATCAGCCCCAGCATTTT

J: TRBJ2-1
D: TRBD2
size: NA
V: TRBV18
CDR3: CASSPASGSPGDEQFF
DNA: TGTGCCAGCTCACCAGCTAGCGGTTCGCCGGGCGATGAGCAGTTCTTC

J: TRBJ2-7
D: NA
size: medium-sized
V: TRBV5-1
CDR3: CASSPGTYEQYF
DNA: TGCGCCAGCAGCCCGGGGACCTACGAGCAGTACTTC

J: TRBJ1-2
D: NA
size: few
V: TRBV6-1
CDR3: CASSRGHGYTF
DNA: TGTGCCAGCAGTCGAGGGCATGGCTACACCTTC

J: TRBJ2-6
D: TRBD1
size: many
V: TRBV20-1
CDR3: CSARDQGTAKSSGANVLTF
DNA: TGCAGTGCTAGAGATCAGGGGACAGCGAAAAGCTCTGGGGCCAACGTCCTGACTTTC

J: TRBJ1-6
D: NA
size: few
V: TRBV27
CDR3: CASSLSPNYNSPLHF
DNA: TGTGCCAGCAGTTTATCCCCTAACTATAATTCACCCCTCCACTTT

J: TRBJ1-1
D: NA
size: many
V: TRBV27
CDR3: CASMSPANTEAFF
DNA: TGTGCCAGCATGTCCCCCGCGAACACTGAAGCTTTCTTT

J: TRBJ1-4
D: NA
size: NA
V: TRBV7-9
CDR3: CASSGRGVRAGEKLFF
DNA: TGTGCCAGCAGCGGCAGAGGGGTCAGGGCGGGTGAAAAACTGTTTTTT

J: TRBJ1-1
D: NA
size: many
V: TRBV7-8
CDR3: CASSLVDKAFF
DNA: TGTGCCAGCAGCTTAGTCGATAAAGCTTTCTTT

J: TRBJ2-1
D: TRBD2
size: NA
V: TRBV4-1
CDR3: CASSPPGLGGGEQFF
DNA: TGCGCCAGCAGCCCACCGGGACTAGGGGGGGGAGAGCAGTTCTTC

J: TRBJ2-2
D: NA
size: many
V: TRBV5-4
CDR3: CASSLVRASNTGELFF
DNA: TGTGCCAGCAGCTTGGTGAGGGCGTCCAACACCGGGGAGCTGTTTTTT

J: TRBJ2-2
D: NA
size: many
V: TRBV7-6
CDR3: CASSSRRGDTGELFF
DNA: TGTGCCAGCAGCTCGCGACGGGGGGACACCGGGGAGCTGTTCTTT

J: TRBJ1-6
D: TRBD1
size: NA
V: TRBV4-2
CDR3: CASSQESGGDNSPLHF
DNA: TGTGCCAGCAGCCAAGAGTCAGGGGGCGATAATTCACCCCTCCACTTT

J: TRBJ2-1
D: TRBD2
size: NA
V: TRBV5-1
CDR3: CASGAGRRNVQFF
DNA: TGCGCCAGCGGAGCGGGAAGGAGGAATGTGCAGTTCTTC

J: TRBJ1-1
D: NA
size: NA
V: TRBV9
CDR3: CASSVDLSGEALF
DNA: TGTGCCAGCAGCGTAGATCTATCAGGGGAAGCTTTATTT

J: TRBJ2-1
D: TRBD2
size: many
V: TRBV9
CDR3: CASSPLASGRAYNEQFF
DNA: TGTGCCAGCAGCCCACTTGCTAGCGGGAGGGCCTACAATGAGCAGTTCTTC

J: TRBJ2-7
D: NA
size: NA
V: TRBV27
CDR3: CASSPPPGTPGWVYEQYF
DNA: TGTGCCAGCAGTCCCCCGCCGGGTACCCCAGGATGGGTTTACGAGCAGTACTTC

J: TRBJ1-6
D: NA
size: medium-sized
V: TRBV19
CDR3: CASSGNSPLHF
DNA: TGTGCCAGTTCGGGGAATTCACCCCTCCACTTT

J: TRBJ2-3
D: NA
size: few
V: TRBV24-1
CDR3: CATSLGPYTQYF
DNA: TGTGCCACCAGTCTGGGGCCATATACACAGTATTTT

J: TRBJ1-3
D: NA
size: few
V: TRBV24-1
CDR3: CATSDPATDSGNTIYF
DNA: TGTGCCACCAGTGATCCCGCGACAGACTCTGGAAACACCATATATTTT

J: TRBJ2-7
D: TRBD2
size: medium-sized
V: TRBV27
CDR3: CASRLVAGKSYEQYF
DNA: TGTGCCAGCAGATTAGTAGCGGGGAAGTCCTACGAGCAGTACTTC

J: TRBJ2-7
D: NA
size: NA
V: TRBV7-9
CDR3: CASSFFISGAYVLYF
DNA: TGTGCCAGCAGCTTCTTTATCAGCGGAGCCTACGTGCTGTACTTC

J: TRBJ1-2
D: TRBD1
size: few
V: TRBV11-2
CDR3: CASSLDSRTGVYGYTF
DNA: TGTGCCAGCAGCTTAGATAGCCGGACAGGAGTCTATGGCTACACCTTC

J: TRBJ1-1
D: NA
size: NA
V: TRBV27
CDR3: CASSSRGGYGLMGTEAFF
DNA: TGTGCCAGCAGTTCCCGGGGGGGGTATGGTTTGATGGGTACTGAAGCCTTCTTT

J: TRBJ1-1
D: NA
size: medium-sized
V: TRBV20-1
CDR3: CSANRGTLSGNGMNTEAFF
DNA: TGCAGTGCTAACCGCGGGACCCTCTCAGGGAATGGAATGAACACTGAAGCTTTCTTT

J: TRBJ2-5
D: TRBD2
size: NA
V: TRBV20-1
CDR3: CSAEGRLAGWGTQYF
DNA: TGCAGTGCTGAGGGTAGACTAGCGGGATGGGGGACCCAGTACTTC

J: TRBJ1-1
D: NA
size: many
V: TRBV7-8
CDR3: CASSRQGPQDTEAFF
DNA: TGTGCCAGCAGCCGGCAGGGACCTCAGGACACTGAAGCTTTCTTT

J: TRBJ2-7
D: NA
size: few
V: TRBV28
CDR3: CASSLLGQYEQYF
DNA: TGTGCCAGCAGTTTGCTTGGACAGTACGAGCAGTACTTC